One sample yielded the 17 T cell receptor beta chains listed below, sequenced in a study of graft-versus-host responses after intestinal transplantation. These TCRs are of unknown antigen specificity. TCRdb's table, derived via immunoSEQ multiplex PCR, lists solely in-frame clones and lacks some. Among approximately 90,000 clones listed, 88% were seen once. The sample here was unstimulated CD4+ T cells sorted from spleen or lymph node cells, taken before transplant. Source of these receptors: a human donor who was the organ donor for an intestinal transplant.

V and J are TRBV28 and TRBJ1-5, with 10 positions matching TRBD1. CDR3 length: 14 residues. J lost 5 bases, V lost 5 bases, and 3 bases had no gene match. CDR1 MDHEN and CDR2 SYDVKM come from the germline V gene. The CDR3: CASSRDRGYQPQHF. The CDR3 DNA reads as TGTGCCAGCAGTCGGGACAGGGGATATCAGCCCCAGCATTTT. The full variable domain, with the rest looked up from reference TRBV28 and TRBJ1-5, is DVKVTQSSRYLVKRTGEKVFLECVQDMDHENMFWYRQDPGLGLRLIYFSYDVKMKEKGDIPEGYSVSREKKERFSLILESASTNQTSMYLCASSRDRGYQPQHFGDGTRLSIL.

Regarding this clone: The junction shows a germline mismatch at one end, possibly a read error. This sequence joins TRBV7-9 and TRBJ2-7, with TRBD1 identical over 9 bases. CDR1 is SEHNR, CDR2 FQNEAQ, per germline (reference sequence). The CDR3 length is 12 residues. CDR3 DNA: TGTGCCAGCAGCCGCGGGGGACAGGGTGGGCTCTTC. Translating it yields CASSRGGQGGLF.

The chain carries TRBV19 and TRBJ1-2, with TRBD1 matching 9 bases. After removal of 7 bases from V and 7 bases from J, the junction contained 10 bases not matched to a gene. This CDR3 has 14 residues. CDR1 and CDR2 from the germline V gene are LNHDA and SQIVND (reference sequence). The CDR3 region is CASTPVETGGGYTF. The DNA for the CDR3 is TGTGCCAGTACTCCAGTGGAGACAGGGGGTGGCTACACCTTC.

This clone was observed a single time. The rearrangement joins TRBV7-2 to TRBJ1-2; 9 bases map to TRBD1. Per the germline V gene, CDR1 is SGHTA and CDR2 is FQGNSA. This CDR3 has 16 amino acids. After removal of 5 bases from V and 3 bases from J, the junction contained 10 bases not matched to a gene. CDR3 sequence reads: CASSPGQGRWDYGYTF. The CDR3 nucleotides are TGTGCCAGCAGCCCGGGACAGGGCCGGTGGGACTATGGCTACACCTTC.

The V gene is TRBV5-5, the J gene TRBJ1-1; D uncertain. V lost 0 bases to trimming and J lost 6 bases, with 15 bases between them. The CDR3 is 15 residues long. CDR1 is SGHKS, CDR2 YYEKEE, per germline (reference sequence). In DNA form, the CDR3 reads TGTGCCAGCAGCTTGGTGGGGAGGGCATCGGCTGAAGCTTTCTTT. Its translation is CASSLVGRASAEAFF.

The chain links TRBV27 to TRBJ2-3; 8 bases are shared with TRBD2. CDR1 is MNHEY and CDR2 is SMNVEV in the germline V gene (reference sequence). The junction had 14 bases not matched to a gene; V was cut back by 8 bases and J by 4 bases. The CDR3 has 16 residues. CDR3 loop: CASCYETGLVSDTQYF. DNA of the CDR3: TGTGCCAGCTGCTACGAAACGGGACTAGTCTCAGATACGCAGTATTTT.

V usage is TRBV5-4 and J usage is TRBJ2-2; the D is unclear. Trimming removed 7 bases at V and 0 bases at J, with 10 bases between. From germline, CDR1 is SGHNT and CDR2 YYREEE (reference sequence). CDR3 size: 14 residues. This CDR3 reads CASGAEPNTGELFF. The CDR3 bases are TGTGCCAGCGGCGCGGAACCGAACACCGGGGAGCTGTTTTTT.

V gene TRBV7-6 combines with J gene TRBJ2-1, with 12 bases fitting TRBD2. The V and J ends lost 5 bases and 8 bases, in that order; junction bases with no gene match: 7. Germline CDR1 is SGHVS and CDR2 is FNYEAQ. This CDR3 contains 15 residues. In DNA form, the CDR3 reads TGTGCCAGCAGCCCGACTAGCGGGAGTCGGGATGAGCAGTTCTTC. Protein: CASSPTSGSRDEQFF.

This clone was observed a single time. J is TRBJ2-7 and V is TRBV28, with TRBD2 identical over 8 bases. With 8 bases clipped from V and 3 bases from J, the junction kept 3 bases outside the gene matches. Looked up from germline, CDR1 is MDHEN and CDR2 is SYDVKM. This CDR3 has 12 amino acids. The CDR3, as DNA: TGTGCCAGCGGTCTAGCGGGCTACGAGCAGTACTTC. As protein: CASGLAGYEQYF.

The CDR3 is CASRLGDMLFF. The CDR3 nucleotides read TGTGCCAGCAGATTGGGGGACATGCTGTTTTTT. This chain uses TRBV2 with TRBJ1-4, with a tentative D call TRBD1 (6 bases). The CDR3 covers 11 residues. CDR1 SNHLY and CDR2 FYNNEI come from the germline V gene. V was trimmed by 6 bases and J by 14 bases, leaving 13 bases between them.

The rearrangement joins TRBV11-1 to TRBJ1-1, with D possibly matching TRBD1 (5 bases). There are 14 residues in the CDR3. V shed 5 bases and J shed 3 bases, with 13 bases lying between them. Germline V gene sequence: CDR1 SGHAT, CDR2 FQDESV (reference sequence). CDR3 sequence: CASSLIGGDTEAFF. Here the CDR3 DNA reads TGTGCCAGCAGCCTTATCGGGGGGGACACTGAAGCTTTCTTT. Complete variable domain (other parts from reference TRBV11-1 and TRBJ1-1): EAEVAQSPRYKITEKSQAVAFWCDPISGHATLYWYRQILGQGPELLVQFQDESVVDDSQLPKDRFSAERLKGVDSTLKIQPAELGDSAMYLCASSLIGGDTEAFFGQGTRLTVV.

This chain joins TRBV6-1 and TRBJ2-7, with TRBD1 as a possible D gene (6 bases). This CDR3 is 15 amino acids long. Germline CDR1 and CDR2: MNHNS and SASEGT. V was clipped by 1 base and J by 7 bases, with 17 bases between them. The CDR3 DNA is TGTGCCAGCAGTGAAGAGGGGGTCTCGCGGAGGGAGCAGTACTTC. It is translated as CASSEEGVSRREQYF.

The chain has TRBV18 and TRBJ2-7; TRBD1 matches 7 bases. Unmatched junction bases numbered 4, after V lost 4 bases and J lost 4 bases. Germline V gene sequence: CDR1 KGHSH, CDR2 LQKENI. CDR3 length equals 13 residues. CDR3 region: CASSQGQQYEQYF. The CDR3 DNA follows: TGTGCCAGCTCACAGGGACAGCAATACGAGCAGTACTTC.

The chain has TRBV6-1 and TRBJ1-3; TRBD1 might be the D (5 bases). CDR3 size: 14 residues. Germline assignment: CDR1 MNHNS and CDR2 SASEGT. Trimming removed 4 bases from V and 3 bases from J, with 10 bases in between. This chain's CDR3 is CASSVRGNGNTIYF. The CDR3 DNA follows: TGTGCCAGCAGTGTCCGGGGGAATGGAAACACCATATATTTT.

J is TRBJ2-1 and V is TRBV4-2; D ambiguous. CDR1 LGHNA and CDR2 YNFKEQ come from the germline V gene. The V and J ends lost 1 base and 6 bases respectively, with 4 bases between them. This CDR3 has 12 amino acids. The CDR3 nucleotides read TGTGCCAGCAGCCAAGCCAGCAATGAGCAGTTCTTC. Translation: CASSQASNEQFF.

The table lists this clone with a few counts. The J gene is TRBJ2-7, the V gene TRBV6-5; 8 bases align to TRBD2. The CDR3 covers 14 residues. The germline CDR1 and CDR2 sequences are MNHEY and SVGAGI. V dropped 4 bases and J dropped 2; count of bases not matched to a gene: 4. The CDR3 region has the DNA TGTGCCAGCAGTTCCTCGGGAGGGCCCTACGAGCAGTACTTC. Residues: CASSSSGGPYEQYF.

The chain combines TRBV5-5 with TRBJ2-1; 7 nucleotides match TRBD1. J lost 0 bases, V lost 0 bases, and 9 bases had no gene match. The CDR3 has 18 residues. Germline V gene sequence: CDR1 SGHKS, CDR2 YYEKEE (reference sequence). CDR3 protein: CASSLAGTASSSYNEQFF. In DNA form, the CDR3 reads TGTGCCAGCAGCTTGGCCGGGACAGCTTCGAGCTCCTACAATGAGCAGTTCTTC.